This T cell receptor beta chain is drawn from a study of T cells in Graves' hyperthyroidism and ophthalmopathy. Study-wide findings and caveats: Ophthalmopathy was distinguished from stable hyperthyroidism by 13 V-J signatures. In the blood, most expanded thyroid clonotypes above 0.001 appeared as well.

Regions amplified from RNA transcripts were the TCR beta CDR3 regions. TCR CDR3 underwent first-round RT-PCR with the HTBI primer set. MiXCR, run by TCRdb on the multiplex PCR reads, gives a single entry per CDR3 protein. The data hold about 720,000 distinct CDR3 sequences, with roughly 20% observed a single time. The study based diagnoses on clinical symptoms, serum thyroxine and TRAb, thyroid ultrasound and orbital computed tomography. Looked up from germline, CDR1 is MNHNS and CDR2 is SASEGT. The CDR3 runs to 17 residues. The J segment lost 7 bases and the V segment lost 5 bases, leaving 14 bases of the junction unmatched. A word on this clonotype: No antigen is known for it.

The chain combines TRBV6-1 with TRBJ2-1, with TRBD2 matching over 10 bases. This clonotype originated in a woman between 50 and 59 years old with Graves' hyperthyroidism that later progressed to Graves' ophthalmopathy. The source material was blood. CDR3 residues: CASSSPTSGVGRNEQFF. The DNA for the CDR3 is TGTGCCAGCAGTTCCCCAACTAGCGGGGTGGGCCGGAATGAGCAGTTCTTC.